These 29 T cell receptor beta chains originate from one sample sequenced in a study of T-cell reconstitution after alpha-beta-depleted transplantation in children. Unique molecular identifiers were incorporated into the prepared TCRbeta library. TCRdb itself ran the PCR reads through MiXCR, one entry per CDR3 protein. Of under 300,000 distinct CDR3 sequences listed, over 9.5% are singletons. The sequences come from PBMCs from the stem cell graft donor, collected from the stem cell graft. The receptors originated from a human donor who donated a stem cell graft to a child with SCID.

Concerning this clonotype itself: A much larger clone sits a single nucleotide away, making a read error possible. In DNA, the CDR3 is TGTGCCAGCAGCTTGGGTAGCGGGGAGAGCTCCTACAATGAGCATTTCTTC. Translated: CASSLGSGESSYNEHFF. V is TRBV5-6 and J is TRBJ2-1, with TRBD2 matching 8 bases. The CDR3 extends over 17 amino acids. CDR1 is SGHDT and CDR2 is YYEEEE in the germline V gene.

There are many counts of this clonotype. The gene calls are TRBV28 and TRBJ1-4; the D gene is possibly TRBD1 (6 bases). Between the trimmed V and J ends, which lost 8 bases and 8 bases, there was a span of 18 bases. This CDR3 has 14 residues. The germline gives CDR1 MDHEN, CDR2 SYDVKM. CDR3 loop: CASSGGRRREKLFF. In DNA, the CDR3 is TGTGCCAGCTCCGGGGGGCGCAGGAGGGAAAAACTGTTTTTT. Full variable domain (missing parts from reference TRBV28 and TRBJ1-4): DVKVTQSSRYLVKRTGEKVFLECVQDMDHENMFWYRQDPGLGLRLIYFSYDVKMKEKGDIPEGYSVSREKKERFSLILESASTNQTSMYLCASSGGRRREKLFFGSGTQLSVL.

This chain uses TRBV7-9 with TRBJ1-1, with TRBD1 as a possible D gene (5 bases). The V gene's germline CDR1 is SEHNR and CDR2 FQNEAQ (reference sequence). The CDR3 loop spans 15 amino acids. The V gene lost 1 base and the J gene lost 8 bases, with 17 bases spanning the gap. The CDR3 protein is CASSLEVGAGKEAFF. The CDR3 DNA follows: TGTGCCAGCAGCTTAGAAGTCGGGGCAGGTAAAGAAGCTTTCTTT.

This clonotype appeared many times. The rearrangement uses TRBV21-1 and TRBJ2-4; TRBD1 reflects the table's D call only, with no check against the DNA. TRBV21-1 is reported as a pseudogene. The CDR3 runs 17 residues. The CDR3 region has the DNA TGTGCCAGCAGTTTTCCCAGGGGCGTCGGAGCCAAAAACATTCAGTACTTC. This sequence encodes CASSFPRGVGAKNIQYF.

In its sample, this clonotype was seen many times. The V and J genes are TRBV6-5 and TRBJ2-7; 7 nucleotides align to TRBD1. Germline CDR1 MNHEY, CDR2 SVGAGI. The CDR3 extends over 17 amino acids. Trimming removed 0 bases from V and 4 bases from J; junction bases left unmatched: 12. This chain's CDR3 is CASSYSGPQGIFYEQYF. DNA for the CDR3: TGTGCCAGCAGTTACTCGGGCCCACAGGGGATCTTTTACGAGCAGTACTTC.

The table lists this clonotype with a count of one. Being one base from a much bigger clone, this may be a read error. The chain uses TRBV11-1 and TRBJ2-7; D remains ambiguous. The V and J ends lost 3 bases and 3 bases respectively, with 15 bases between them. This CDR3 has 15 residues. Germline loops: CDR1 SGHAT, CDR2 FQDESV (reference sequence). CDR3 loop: CASSFPLNRNYEQYF. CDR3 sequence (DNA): TGTGCCAGCAGCTTCCCCTTAAACAGAAACTACGAGCAGTACTTC.

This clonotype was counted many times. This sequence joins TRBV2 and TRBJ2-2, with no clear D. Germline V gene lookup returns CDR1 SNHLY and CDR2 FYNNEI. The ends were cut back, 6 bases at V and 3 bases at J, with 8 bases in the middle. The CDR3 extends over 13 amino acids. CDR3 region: CASRRLYTGELFF. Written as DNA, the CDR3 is TGTGCCAGCAGGCGGTTGTACACCGGGGAGCTGTTTTTT.

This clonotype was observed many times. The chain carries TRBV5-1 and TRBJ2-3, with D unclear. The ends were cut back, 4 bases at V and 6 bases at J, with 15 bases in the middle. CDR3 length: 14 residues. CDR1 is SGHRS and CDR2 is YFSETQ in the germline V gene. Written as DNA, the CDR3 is TGCGCCAGCAGCGCCAACATGATTTCGGATACGCAGTATTTT. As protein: CASSANMISDTQYF.

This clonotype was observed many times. The CDR3 DNA is TGTGCCAGCAGCTTGGGTTTTTCCGGGAATCAGCCCCAGCATTTT. It translates to CASSLGFSGNQPQHF. V usage is TRBV5-6 and J usage is TRBJ1-5; D is undetermined. The CDR3 covers 15 residues. Germline lookup yields CDR1 SGHDT and CDR2 YYEEEE. With 0 bases removed from V and 4 bases from J, the gap between germline ends came to 11 bases. Filled out from reference TRBV5-6 and TRBJ1-5, the complete variable domain reads DAGVTQSPTHLIKTRGQQVTLRCSPKSGHDTVSWYQQALGQGPQFIFQYYEEEERQRGNFPDRFSGHQFPNYSSELNVNALLLGDSALYLCASSLGFSGNQPQHFGDGTRLSIL.

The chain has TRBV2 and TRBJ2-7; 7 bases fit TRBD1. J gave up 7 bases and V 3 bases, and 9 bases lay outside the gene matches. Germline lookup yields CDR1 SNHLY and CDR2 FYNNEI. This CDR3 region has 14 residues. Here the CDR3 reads CASSDNRGVGEQYF. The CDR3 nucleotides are TGTGCCAGCAGTGACAACAGGGGAGTGGGGGAGCAGTACTTC.

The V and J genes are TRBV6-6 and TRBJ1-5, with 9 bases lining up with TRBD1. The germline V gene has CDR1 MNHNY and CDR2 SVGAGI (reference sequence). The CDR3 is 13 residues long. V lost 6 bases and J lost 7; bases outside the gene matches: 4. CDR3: CASSTGGQQPQHF. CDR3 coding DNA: TGTGCCAGCAGCACAGGGGGCCAACAGCCCCAGCATTTT.

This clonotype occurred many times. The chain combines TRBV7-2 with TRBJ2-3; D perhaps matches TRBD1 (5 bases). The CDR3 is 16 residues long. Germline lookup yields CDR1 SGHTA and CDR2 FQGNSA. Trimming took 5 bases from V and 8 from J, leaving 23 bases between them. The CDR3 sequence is CASSVTVLLLGVTQYF. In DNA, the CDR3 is TGTGCCAGCAGCGTGACAGTGTTGCTTTTAGGTGTTACGCAGTATTTT.

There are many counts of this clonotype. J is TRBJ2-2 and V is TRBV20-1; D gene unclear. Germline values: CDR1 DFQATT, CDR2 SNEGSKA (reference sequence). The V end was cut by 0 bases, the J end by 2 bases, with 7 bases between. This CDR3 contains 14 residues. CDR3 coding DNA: TGCAGTGCTAGAGATCGGCTAAACACCGGGGAGCTGTTTTTT. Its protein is CSARDRLNTGELFF.

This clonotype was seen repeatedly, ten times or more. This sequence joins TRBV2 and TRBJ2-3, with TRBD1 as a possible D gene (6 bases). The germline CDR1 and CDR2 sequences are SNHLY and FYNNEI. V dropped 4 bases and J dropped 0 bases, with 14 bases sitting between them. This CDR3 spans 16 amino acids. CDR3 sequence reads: CASSGGPGDSTDTQYF. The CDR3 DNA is TGTGCCAGCAGTGGTGGCCCAGGGGATAGCACAGATACGCAGTATTTT. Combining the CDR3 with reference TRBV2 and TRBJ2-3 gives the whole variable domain EPEVTQTPSHQVTQMGQEVILRCVPISNHLYFYWYRQILGQKVEFLVSFYNNEISEKSEIFDDQFSVERPDGSNFTLKIRSTKLEDSAMYFCASSGGPGDSTDTQYFGPGTRLTVL.

The CDR3 sequence: CASGSRGDGSYEQYF. CDR3 coding DNA: TGTGCCAGCGGCTCCCGGGGGGACGGATCCTACGAGCAGTACTTC. The chain combines TRBV12-3 or TRBV12-4 with TRBJ2-7, with 7 bases identical to TRBD2. The CDR3 is 15 amino acids. V shed 8 bases and J 1 base; nucleotides not matched to a gene: 11.

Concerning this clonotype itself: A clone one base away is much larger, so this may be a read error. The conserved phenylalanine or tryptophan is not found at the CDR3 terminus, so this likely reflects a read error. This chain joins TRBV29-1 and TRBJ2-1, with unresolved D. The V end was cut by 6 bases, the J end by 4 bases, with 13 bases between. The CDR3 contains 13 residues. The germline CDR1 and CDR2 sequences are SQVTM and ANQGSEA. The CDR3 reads CSVLPRSYNEQFL. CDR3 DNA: TGCAGCGTCCTGCCCCGGAGTTACAATGAGCAGTTCCTC.

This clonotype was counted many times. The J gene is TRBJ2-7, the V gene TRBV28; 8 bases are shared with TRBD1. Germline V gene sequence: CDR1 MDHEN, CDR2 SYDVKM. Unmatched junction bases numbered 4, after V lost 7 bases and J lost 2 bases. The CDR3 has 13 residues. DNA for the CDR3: TGTGCCAGCATAGGGACAGGTACCTACGAGCAGTACTTC. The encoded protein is CASIGTGTYEQYF.

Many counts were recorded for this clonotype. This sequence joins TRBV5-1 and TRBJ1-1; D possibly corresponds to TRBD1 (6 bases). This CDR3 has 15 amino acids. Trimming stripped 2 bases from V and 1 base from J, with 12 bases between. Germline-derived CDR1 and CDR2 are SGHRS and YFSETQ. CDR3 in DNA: TGCGCCAGCAGCTTCTACGGGACAAAGAACACTGAAGCTTTCTTT. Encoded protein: CASSFYGTKNTEAFF.

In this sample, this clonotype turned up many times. CDR3 DNA: TGTGCCAGCAGCTCGAGTAGTCAGAACACCGGGGAGCTGTTTTTT. This codes for CASSSSSQNTGELFF. The chain recombines TRBV7-6 with TRBJ2-2; D is ambiguous. The CDR3 loop spans 15 amino acids. Germline V gives CDR1 SGHVS, CDR2 FNYEAQ. V gave up 4 bases and J gave up 1 base, with 10 bases separating them.

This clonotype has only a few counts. CDR3 residues: CASSLLLVGGEQYF. CDR3 bases: TGTGCCAGCAGCTTACTCCTCGTGGGGGGCGAGCAGTACTTC. The chain recombines TRBV5-5 with TRBJ2-7, with D perhaps TRBD2 (6 bases). Trimming left V 2 bases short and J 6 bases short, with 15 bases between. The CDR3 spans 14 residues. Germline lookup yields CDR1 SGHKS and CDR2 YYEKEE (reference sequence).

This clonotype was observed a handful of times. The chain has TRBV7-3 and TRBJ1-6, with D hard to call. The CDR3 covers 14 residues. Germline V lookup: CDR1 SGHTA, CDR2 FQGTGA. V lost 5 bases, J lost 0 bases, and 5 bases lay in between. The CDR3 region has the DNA TGTGCCAGCAGCATCAACTCCTATAATTCACCCCTCCACTTT. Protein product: CASSINSYNSPLHF.

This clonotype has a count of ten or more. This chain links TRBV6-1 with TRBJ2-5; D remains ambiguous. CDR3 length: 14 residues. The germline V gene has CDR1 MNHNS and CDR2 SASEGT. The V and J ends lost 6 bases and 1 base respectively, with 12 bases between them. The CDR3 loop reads CASRMTIAQETQYF. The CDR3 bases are TGTGCCAGCAGGATGACGATAGCCCAAGAGACCCAGTACTTC.

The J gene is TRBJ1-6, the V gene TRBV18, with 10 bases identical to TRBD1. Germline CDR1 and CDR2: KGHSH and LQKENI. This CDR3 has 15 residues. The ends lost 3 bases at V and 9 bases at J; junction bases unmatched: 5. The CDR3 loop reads CASSPLDRGRSPLHF. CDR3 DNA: TGTGCCAGCTCACCTCTAGACAGGGGGCGTTCACCCCTCCACTTT.

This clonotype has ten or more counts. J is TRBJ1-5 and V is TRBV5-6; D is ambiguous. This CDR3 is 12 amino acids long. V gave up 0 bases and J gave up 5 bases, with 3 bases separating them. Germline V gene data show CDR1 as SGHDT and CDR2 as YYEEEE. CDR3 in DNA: TGTGCCAGCAGCTTGGGGGATCAGCCCCAGCATTTT. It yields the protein CASSLGDQPQHF. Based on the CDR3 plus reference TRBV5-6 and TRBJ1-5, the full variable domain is DAGVTQSPTHLIKTRGQQVTLRCSPKSGHDTVSWYQQALGQGPQFIFQYYEEEERQRGNFPDRFSGHQFPNYSSELNVNALLLGDSALYLCASSLGDQPQHFGDGTRLSIL.

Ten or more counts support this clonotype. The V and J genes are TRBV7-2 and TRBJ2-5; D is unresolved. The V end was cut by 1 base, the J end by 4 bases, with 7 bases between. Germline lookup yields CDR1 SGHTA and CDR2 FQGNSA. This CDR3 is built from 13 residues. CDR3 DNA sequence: TGTGCCAGCAGCTTAGGTGTAGTAGAGACCCAGTACTTC. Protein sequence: CASSLGVVETQYF.

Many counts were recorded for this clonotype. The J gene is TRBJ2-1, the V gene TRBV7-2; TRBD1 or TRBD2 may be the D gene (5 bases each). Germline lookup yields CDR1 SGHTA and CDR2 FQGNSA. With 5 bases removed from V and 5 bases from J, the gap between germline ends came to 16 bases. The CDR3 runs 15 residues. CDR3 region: CASSIGTDINNEQFF. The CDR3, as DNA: TGTGCCAGCAGCATAGGGACGGATATTAACAATGAGCAGTTCTTC.

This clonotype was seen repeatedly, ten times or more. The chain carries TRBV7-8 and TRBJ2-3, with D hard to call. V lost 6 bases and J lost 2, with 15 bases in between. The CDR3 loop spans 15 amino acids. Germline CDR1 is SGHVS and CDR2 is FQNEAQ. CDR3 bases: TGTGCCAGCAGGCCCTGGGCGGCGTTCACAGATACGCAGTATTTT. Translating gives CASRPWAAFTDTQYF.

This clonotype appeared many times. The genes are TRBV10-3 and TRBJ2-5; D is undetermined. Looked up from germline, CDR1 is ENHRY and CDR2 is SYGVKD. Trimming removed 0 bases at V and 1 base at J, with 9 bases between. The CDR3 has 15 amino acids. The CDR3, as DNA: TGTGCCATCAGTGAGTCAGGTGGACCCCAAGAGACCCAGTACTTC. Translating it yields CAISESGGPQETQYF.

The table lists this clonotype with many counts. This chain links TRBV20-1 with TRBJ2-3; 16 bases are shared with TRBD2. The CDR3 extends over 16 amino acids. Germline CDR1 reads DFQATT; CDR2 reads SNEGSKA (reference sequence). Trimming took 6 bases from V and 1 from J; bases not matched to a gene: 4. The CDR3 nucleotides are TGCAGTGCCGCGGGACTAGCGGGGGGGGGCACAGATACGCAGTATTTT. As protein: CSAAGLAGGGTDTQYF.